This TCR beta chain was recorded in a study of T cells in Graves' hyperthyroidism and ophthalmopathy. Template material for amplifying TCR beta CDR3 regions consisted of RNA transcripts. Primed by the HTBI set, a first-round RT-PCR was run on the TCR CDR3. TCRdb re-analysed the multiplex PCR reads in MiXCR, keeping a single row per CDR3 protein. The top ten clones hold 8.2% of a sample with approximately 560,000 distinct CDR3 sequences, about 43% of them seen once. Remarks on this clonotype: Its antigen remains unknown.

Graves' hyperthyroidism is called stable when ophthalmopathy does not progress within 18 months. Each diagnosis was grounded in clinical symptoms, serum thyroxine and TRAb, thyroid ultrasound, and orbital computed tomography. This CDR3 is 15 amino acids long. Unmatched junction bases numbered 7, after V lost 3 bases and J lost 3 bases. The germline gives CDR1 LNHNV, CDR2 YYDKDF (reference sequence). Study findings and constraints: Separation of ophthalmopathy from stable hyperthyroidism was achieved by a 13 V-J model.

Sequenced input: peripheral blood or thyroid tissue (not recorded which). The chain links TRBV15 to TRBJ1-1, with 7 bases fitting TRBD1. The sequence was obtained from a woman between 18 and 30 years old with Graves' hyperthyroidism. The CDR3 bases are TGTGCCACCAGCAGCCTGGACAGGTTACACACTGAAGCTTTCTTT. Its translation is CATSSLDRLHTEAFF.